Listed below are T cell receptor beta chains from one sample, sequenced in a study of cytomegalovirus exposure and HLA in healthy donors. Libraries were prepared by immunoSEQ multiplex PCR; TCRdb keeps only in-frame clonotypes and omits some of them. The sample lists roughly 300,000 clones, 80% to 90% seen once, with 3.5% to 4% in the top ten. Material: PBMCs. These receptors were taken from a man aged 40-55 years in good health and CMV-seropositive. Each CDR3 is given with its conserved first and last residue.

CDR3aa,j_gene,v_gene
CASSEEAGWGVNTEAFF,TRBJ1-1,TRBV10-3
CASSLGVTGNEKLFF,TRBJ1-4,TRBV6-5
CASSFGGYTEAFF,TRBJ1-1,TRBV27
CASRGTGNQPQHF,TRBJ1-5,TRBV7-9
CASSPGTGKAYEQYF,TRBJ2-7,TRBV27
CASSISGTPTDTQYF,TRBJ2-3,TRBV9
CATSRGVAETSTDTQYF,TRBJ2-3,TRBV15
CAINEGQGNQPQHF,TRBJ1-5,TRBV10-3
CASRGGPGTGGSTGELFF,TRBJ2-2,TRBV5-4
CASSRQIQETQYF,TRBJ2-5,TRBV5-4
CASSSPGTGAYEQYF,TRBJ2-7,TRBV7-9
CASSQDGDSFFYEQYF,TRBJ2-7,TRBV4-3
CASSLGTDYEQYF,TRBJ2-7,TRBV11-2
CASSAGTSGRHNEQFF,TRBJ2-1,TRBV5-1
CASSLLGLAGGYTF,TRBJ1-2,TRBV27
CASSFVSGSSYEQYF,TRBJ2-7,TRBV7-2
CASSPPGQGTEAFF,TRBJ1-1,TRBV28
CAISESTGRETQYF,TRBJ2-5,TRBV10-3
CATSGGTGGNNEKLFF,TRBJ1-4,TRBV15
CASSTGGIYEQYF,TRBJ2-7,TRBV28
CASSVGAEVWAEKLFF,TRBJ1-4,TRBV9
CASSLSRVDTQYF,TRBJ2-3,TRBV27
CASSLTGLAGGAYEQYF,TRBJ2-7,TRBV28